The 16 T cell receptor beta chains listed next were all sequenced from one sample in a study of T cells in Graves' hyperthyroidism and ophthalmopathy. Regions amplified from RNA transcripts were the TCR beta CDR3 regions. TCR CDR3 regions were first amplified by RT-PCR with HTBI primers. TCRdb reprocessed the multiplex PCR reads via MiXCR and lists one record per CDR3 protein. The table has about 500,000 distinct CDR3 sequences, roughly 15% seen once. Sequenced material: blood. The receptors were sampled from a woman younger than 30 with Graves' ophthalmopathy.

This clonotype was picked up many times. This chain connects TRBV6-2 or TRBV6-3 to TRBJ1-1; weak D call: TRBD1 (5 bases). Germline V gene lookup returns CDR1 MNHEY and CDR2 SVGEGT. The CDR3 is 16 amino acids. The V end was cut by 0 bases, the J end by 1 base, with 12 bases between. CDR3: CASSYSPGLRNTEAFF. In DNA form, the CDR3 reads TGTGCCAGCAGTTACTCACCGGGACTGCGGAACACTGAAGCTTTCTTT.

This clonotype was seen at least ten times. The rearrangement uses TRBV20-1 and TRBJ2-7, with 11 bases aligning to TRBD2. Germline trimming cut 6 bases from V and 3 bases from J; bases unmatched to any gene: 10. The CDR3 has 15 amino acids. Germline values: CDR1 DFQATT, CDR2 SNEGSKA (reference sequence). DNA of the CDR3: TGCAGTGCGGCGGGACTAGCGGTTCCCCTCTACGAGCAGTACTTC. It codes for CSAAGLAVPLYEQYF.

At least ten counts were recorded for this clonotype. V and J are TRBV6-1 and TRBJ1-2; 12 bases map to TRBD1. The CDR3 sequence is 14 residues long. V lost 9 bases and J lost 8; bases outside the gene matches: 10. CDR1 is MNHNS, CDR2 SASEGT, per germline. CDR3 nucleotide sequence: TGTGCCAGTACCCGGGACAGGGGGCTGGGAGGCTACACCTTC. It encodes CASTRDRGLGGYTF.

In this sample, this clonotype turned up many times. J is TRBJ2-7 and V is TRBV20-1; D tentatively reads TRBD1 or TRBD2 (5 bases each). V gave up 1 base and J gave up 4 bases, with 14 bases separating them. CDR3 length: 14 amino acids. Per germline, CDR1 DFQATT and CDR2 SNEGSKA (reference sequence). In DNA, the CDR3 is TGCAGTGCTAGAGGTGTACGAGGGGTGTACGAGCAGTACTTC. It specifies CSARGVRGVYEQYF.

This chain links TRBV30 with TRBJ1-2, with 10 nucleotides matching TRBD1. This CDR3 has 15 amino acids. V dropped 0 bases and J dropped 6; count of bases not matched to a gene: 7. Looked up from germline, CDR1 is GTSNPN and CDR2 is SVGIG (reference sequence). CDR3 amino acids: CAWSVRTGGWDGYTF. The CDR3 DNA is TGTGCCTGGAGTGTACGGACAGGGGGTTGGGATGGCTACACCTTC.

CDR3 sequence reads: CASSLQGAFEQYF. In DNA form, the CDR3 reads TGTGCCAGCAGTCTACAGGGGGCGTTCGAGCAGTACTTC. This sequence joins TRBV27 and TRBJ2-7, with 9 bases identical to TRBD1. The CDR3 sequence is 13 residues long. CDR1 is MNHEY, CDR2 SMNVEV, per germline (reference sequence). The J segment lost 6 bases and the V segment lost 5 bases, leaving 5 bases of the junction unmatched.

This clonotype occurred a few times. The rearrangement joins TRBV7-2 to TRBJ2-3; D unresolved. V was clipped by 1 base and J by 7 bases, with 6 bases between them. In germline, CDR1 is SGHTA, CDR2 FQGNSA. CDR3 size: 12 residues. CDR3 loop: CASSLDLHTQYF. As DNA, the CDR3 is TGTGCCAGCAGCTTAGACTTACATACGCAGTATTTT.

On this clonotype itself: Mismatch with germline at one junction end may stem from a read error. The chain couples TRBV5-5 to TRBJ1-2, with D possibly TRBD1 on 5 matching bases. The CDR3 is 16 amino acids. Germline V gene sequence: CDR1 SGHKS, CDR2 YYEKEE (reference sequence). In DNA form, the CDR3 reads TGCGCCAGCAGCTTGTCGGGGGTATCCCCTAACTATGGCTACACCTTC. Residues: CASSLSGVSPNYGYTF.

The V and J genes are TRBV7-9 and TRBJ2-2, with unresolved D. V lost 5 bases and J 1 base, leaving 14 bases between the germline ends. Per germline, CDR1 SEHNR and CDR2 FQNEAQ (reference sequence). The CDR3 contains 16 residues. CDR3 region: CASSPTPTGNTGELFF. The CDR3 DNA reads TGTGCCAGCAGCCCCACGCCTACGGGGAACACCGGGGAGCTGTTTTTT.

This clonotype was seen at least ten times. This chain uses TRBV28 with TRBJ2-6; D is ambiguous. Germline V gene data show CDR1 as MDHEN and CDR2 as SYDVKM. Trimming pared 3 bases from V and 3 bases from J, leaving 12 bases between. This CDR3 has 16 residues. CDR3 nucleotides: TGTGCCAGCAGTTTGCCCCGGAGATTTGGGGCCAACGTCCTGACTTTC. Its protein product is CASSLPRRFGANVLTF. Full variable domain (remainder filled in from reference TRBV28 and TRBJ2-6): DVKVTQSSRYLVKRTGEKVFLECVQDMDHENMFWYRQDPGLGLRLIYFSYDVKMKEKGDIPEGYSVSREKKERFSLILESASTNQTSMYLCASSLPRRFGANVLTFGAGSRLTVL.

This clonotype has more than one count but fewer than ten. The gene calls are TRBV5-6 and TRBJ2-3; 8 positions match TRBD1. V lost 4 bases and J lost 14; bases outside the gene matches: 9. Germline lookup yields CDR1 SGHDT and CDR2 YYEEEE. The CDR3 is made up of 12 amino acids. CDR3: CASSQDRGPPYF. DNA of the CDR3: TGTGCCAGCAGCCAAGACAGGGGTCCACCGTATTTT.

This clonotype was seen ten or more times. V and J are TRBV28 and TRBJ2-7; 8 nucleotides line up with TRBD1. J lost 2 bases, V lost 2 bases, and 8 bases had no gene match. Per germline, CDR1 MDHEN and CDR2 SYDVKM. This CDR3 contains 16 residues. DNA of the CDR3: TGTGCCAGCAGTTTAAGGTCAGGACAGGGAACCTACGAGCAGTACTTC. As protein: CASSLRSGQGTYEQYF.

This clonotype was counted only a few times. This chain joins TRBV3-1 and TRBJ1-6; possibly TRBD1 for D (5 bases). There are 15 residues in the CDR3. Trimming took 3 bases from V and 13 from J, leaving 19 bases between them. In germline, CDR1 is LGHDT, CDR2 YNNKEL (reference sequence). The CDR3 DNA is TGTGCCAGCAGCCATACAGGTCCCCCAAAGCTGCCCCTCCACTTT. This translates into CASSHTGPPKLPLHF.

This clonotype was detected only a few times. The chain couples TRBV10-3 to TRBJ2-1; 16 nucleotides match TRBD2. The CDR3 covers 17 residues. The germline V gene has CDR1 ENHRY and CDR2 SYGVKD. J gave up 0 bases and V 8 bases, and 4 bases lay outside the gene matches. CDR3 residues: CAIGTSGGGSSYNEQFF. The CDR3 DNA is TGTGCCATCGGGACTAGCGGGGGGGGGAGCTCCTACAATGAGCAGTTCTTC.

Ten or more counts support this clonotype. This chain links TRBV30 with TRBJ2-5, with TRBD2 as a possible D gene (5 bases). Germline assignment: CDR1 GTSNPN and CDR2 SVGIG (reference sequence). The CDR3 is made up of 12 amino acids. Trimming stripped 5 bases from V and 2 bases from J, with 9 bases between. CDR3 nucleotide sequence: TGTGCCTGGGGACTGGATCAAGAGACCCAGTACTTC. It yields the protein CAWGLDQETQYF.

This clonotype was recorded at least ten times. The chain joins TRBV11-2 to TRBJ1-2; tentative D call: TRBD1 (6 bases). This CDR3 has 15 residues. Trimming removed 5 bases from V and 1 base from J, with 14 bases in between. The V gene's germline CDR1 is SGHAT and CDR2 FQNNGV. Here the CDR3 DNA reads TGTGCCAGCAGCCTGGGACAAGGGGTTAACTATGGCTACACCTTC. It codes for CASSLGQGVNYGYTF.